One sample yielded the 9 T cell receptor beta chains listed below, sequenced in a study of T cell responses to AZD1222 COVID-19 vaccine. Method: immunoSEQ multiplex PCR; TCRdb's copy keeps in-frame clones and lacks some. The sample lists 99,000 or so clones, 70% to 90% occurring once. The source material was peripheral blood, sampled on day 0 of AZD1222 vaccination. The source is an adult in good health.

V usage is TRBV29-1 and J usage is TRBJ2-5; 10 positions match TRBD2. There are 13 residues in the CDR3. V shed 6 bases, J shed 5 bases, and the junction held 6 bases outside the gene matches. Germline CDR1 and CDR2: SQVTM and ANQGSEA. CDR3 amino acids: CSVRSGRKETQYF. The CDR3 nucleotides read TGCAGCGTCCGTAGCGGGAGGAAGGAGACCCAGTACTTC.

The genes are TRBV6-5 and TRBJ2-1; TRBD1 matches 7 bases. The length of the CDR3 is 13 residues. The germline V gene has CDR1 MNHEY and CDR2 SVGAGI. The V gene end was trimmed by 6 bases and the J gene end by 10 bases; junction bases not matched to a gene: 9. CDR3 sequence: CASSLHDREEQFF. As DNA, the CDR3 is TGTGCCAGCAGCCTCCACGACAGGGAGGAGCAGTTCTTC.

The chain couples TRBV19 to TRBJ1-2, with D uncertain. From germline, CDR1 is LNHDA and CDR2 SQIVND (reference sequence). The CDR3 is 12 amino acids. Trimming took 0 bases from V and 4 from J, leaving 3 bases between them. CDR3 protein: CASSIDTYGYTF. In DNA, the CDR3 is TGTGCCAGTAGTATAGACACCTATGGCTACACCTTC. Using reference TRBV19 and TRBJ1-2 for the parts outside the CDR3, the full variable domain is DGGITQSPKYLFRKEGQNVTLSCEQNLNHDAMYWYRQDPGQGLRLIYYSQIVNDFQKGDIAEGYSVSREKKESFPLTVTSAQKNPTAFYLCASSIDTYGYTFGSGTRLTVV.

V is TRBV7-2 and J is TRBJ1-2, with D perhaps TRBD1 (5 bases). V was trimmed by 5 bases and J by 4 bases, leaving 17 bases between them. Germline loops: CDR1 SGHTA, CDR2 FQGNSA. The CDR3 is made up of 15 amino acids. CDR3 region: CASSHRGLRFYGYTF. CDR3 in DNA: TGTGCCAGCAGCCATCGGGGACTCCGATTCTATGGCTACACCTTC.

The chain combines TRBV19 with TRBJ2-2; a possible D gene is TRBD2 (6 bases). The germline CDR1 and CDR2 sequences are LNHDA and SQIVND (reference sequence). This CDR3 has 13 residues. The V and J ends lost 4 bases and 6 bases respectively, with 9 bases between them. The CDR3 DNA sequence: TGTGCCAGTAGTACCTGGGGGGCCGGGGAGCTGTTTTTT. Encoded protein: CASSTWGAGELFF.

The J gene is TRBJ2-1, the V gene TRBV19; 7 bases agree with TRBD1. This CDR3 comprises 15 residues. Germline CDR1 reads LNHDA; CDR2 reads SQIVND (reference sequence). V dropped 7 bases and J dropped 4; count of bases not matched to a gene: 10. The CDR3 protein is CASTRQGLPYNEQFF. The CDR3 DNA is TGTGCCAGTACAAGACAGGGCCTGCCTTACAATGAGCAGTTCTTC.

V usage is TRBV7-2 and J usage is TRBJ2-1; 10 bases are a match to TRBD2. CDR3 length equals 16 residues. V lost 0 bases to trimming and J lost 6 bases; unmatched junction nucleotides: 5. Germline values: CDR1 SGHTA, CDR2 FQGNSA. The CDR3 is CASSLASSGRFNEQFF. The CDR3 DNA is TGTGCCAGCAGCTTAGCGAGTAGCGGGAGGTTCAATGAGCAGTTCTTC.

The V and J genes are TRBV7-2 and TRBJ2-1; 7 bases are shared with TRBD2. The germline V gene encodes CDR1 SGHTA and CDR2 FQGNSA. The V gene end was trimmed by 4 bases and the J gene end by 0 bases; junction bases not matched to a gene: 9. This CDR3 has 17 residues. The CDR3 sequence: CASSSPSGGSSYNEQFF. For the CDR3, the DNA is TGTGCCAGCAGCTCCCCCAGCGGCGGGAGCTCCTACAATGAGCAGTTCTTC.

The chain combines TRBV7-6 with TRBJ2-5, with D possibly being TRBD1 or TRBD2 (5 bases each). Trimming shortened V by 5 bases and J by 2 bases, and 24 bases separated the two germline ends. CDR1 is SGHVS and CDR2 is FNYEAQ in the germline V gene. CDR3 length: 18 residues. This CDR3 reads CASSPGQFSNLVQETQYF. The CDR3 coding sequence is TGTGCCAGCAGCCCGGGGCAGTTTTCTAATCTTGTACAAGAGACCCAGTACTTC. Full variable domain (missing parts from reference TRBV7-6 and TRBJ2-5): GAGVSQSPRYKVTKRGQDVALRCDPISGHVSLYWYRQALGQGPEFLTYFNYEAQQDKSGLPNDRFSAERPEGSISTLTIQRTEQRDSAMYRCASSPGQFSNLVQETQYFGPGTRLLVL.